Shown below are 29 T cell receptor beta chains from a single sample sequenced in a study of cytotoxic CD8 clonotypes in ibrutinib-treated CLL. Produced via immunoSEQ multiplex PCR; TCRdb's table is partial and in-frame only. The repertoire holds some 63,000 clones, with 90% as singletons. Sample: PBMCs, taken after 12 months of ibrutinib treatment. The origin of the receptors is a human donor with chronic lymphocytic leukemia.

The rearrangement joins TRBV28 to TRBJ1-2; a possible D gene is TRBD1 (5 bases). V was clipped by 3 bases and J by 8 bases, with 13 bases between them. Germline V gives CDR1 MDHEN, CDR2 SYDVKM. The CDR3 contains 13 residues. DNA of the CDR3: TGTGCCAGCAGTTTTACCGGGACTAGGGGCTACACCTTC. Residues: CASSFTGTRGYTF.

The chain employs TRBV9 and TRBJ1-1; TRBD1 matches 8 bases. Per the germline V gene, CDR1 is SGDLS and CDR2 is YYNGEE. The CDR3 is 14 amino acids. V lost 1 base, J lost 4 bases, and 3 bases stayed unmatched. CDR3 protein: CASSVTGQGTEAFF. CDR3 coding DNA: TGTGCCAGCAGCGTAACAGGACAGGGCACTGAAGCTTTCTTT.

The chain employs TRBV19 and TRBJ2-7; TRBD2 matches at 12 bases. From germline, CDR1 is LNHDA and CDR2 SQIVND (reference sequence). This CDR3 has 14 residues. After removal of 3 bases from V and 3 bases from J, the junction contained 0 bases not matched to a gene. For the CDR3, the DNA is TGTGCCAGTAGTATGACTAGCGGGAGCTACGAGCAGTACTTC. Amino acid sequence: CASSMTSGSYEQYF.

In DNA form, the CDR3 reads TGTGCCAGCAGCTTAGGGCCGGGGACAGGGGGCTCTGGGGCCAACGTCCTGACTTTC. Residues: CASSLGPGTGGSGANVLTF. The V call is TRBV11-3, the J call TRBJ2-6; 11 bases align to TRBD1. The CDR3 sequence is 19 residues long. CDR1 and CDR2 (germline): SGHNT, YENEEA. Germline trimming cut 1 base from V and 0 bases from J; bases unmatched to any gene: 5.

The chain has TRBV6-5 and TRBJ1-2; D call uncertain. Looked up from germline, CDR1 is MNHEY and CDR2 is SVGAGI. Trimming took off 10 bases at V and 0 bases at J, with 15 bases between the two ends. There are 14 residues in the CDR3. The CDR3 reads CATLSAGANYGYTF. In DNA, the CDR3 is TGTGCCACCTTGTCGGCCGGGGCTAACTATGGCTACACCTTC.

The chain employs TRBV27 and TRBJ2-2, with 7 bases fitting TRBD1. CDR3 size: 14 residues. V was pared by 6 bases and J by 3 bases, with 4 bases of the junction left unmatched. Germline V gene lookup returns CDR1 MNHEY and CDR2 SMNVEV (reference sequence). The CDR3 region has the DNA TGTGCCAGCAGGGGGACAGCGGACACCGGGGAGCTGTTTTTT. This encodes CASRGTADTGELFF.

J is TRBJ1-1 and V is TRBV18; D gene unclear. Deletions cut 1 base from V and 1 base from J, with 10 bases between. The CDR3 sequence is 15 residues long. Germline V gene sequence: CDR1 KGHSH, CDR2 LQKENI. The CDR3 reads CASSPQIVGNTEAFF. The CDR3 region has the DNA TGTGCCAGCTCACCACAAATAGTGGGGAACACTGAAGCTTTCTTT.

The gene calls are TRBV10-3 and TRBJ2-7, with D perhaps TRBD2 (6 bases). The CDR3 covers 14 residues. The germline V gene has CDR1 ENHRY and CDR2 SYGVKD. Trimming removed 2 bases at V and 4 bases at J, with 12 bases between. The CDR3 DNA reads TGTGCCATCAGTGAGCCGGGGACTGGTTACGAGCAGTACTTC. Translating it yields CAISEPGTGYEQYF.

This clone was picked up one time. The gene calls are TRBV18 and TRBJ2-6; D is undetermined. The ends were cut back, 3 bases at V and 3 bases at J, with 9 bases in the middle. Germline V gene lookup returns CDR1 KGHSH and CDR2 LQKENI. The CDR3 has 15 amino acids. The CDR3 DNA follows: TGTGCCAGCTCACCCGCTGGGGTTGGGGCCAACGTCCTGACTTTC. Translation: CASSPAGVGANVLTF.

V gene TRBV5-6 combines with J gene TRBJ1-3; 7 nucleotides agree with TRBD1. The ends lost 3 bases at V and 2 bases at J; junction bases unmatched: 8. CDR1 SGHDT and CDR2 YYEEEE come from the germline V gene. The CDR3 is made up of 16 amino acids. CDR3 nucleotides: TGTGCCAGCAGCTCTATCGGGACAGAACCTGGAAACACCATATATTTT. Its translation: CASSSIGTEPGNTIYF.

This chain uses TRBV19 with TRBJ2-1, with 11 bases that match TRBD2. Germline trimming cut 8 bases from V and 7 bases from J; bases unmatched to any gene: 7. The CDR3 is made up of 14 amino acids. Germline CDR1 LNHDA, CDR2 SQIVND (reference sequence). The CDR3 loop reads CASETSGMGNEQFF. The CDR3 DNA follows: TGTGCCAGTGAGACTAGCGGGATGGGTAATGAGCAGTTCTTC.

The V call is TRBV19, the J call TRBJ2-3; TRBD2 matches 9 bases. Germline values: CDR1 LNHDA, CDR2 SQIVND (reference sequence). The V gene end was trimmed by 2 bases and the J gene end by 7 bases; junction bases not matched to a gene: 19. The CDR3 runs to 19 residues. The CDR3, as DNA: TGTGCCAGTAGTATATTCGGGCTAGCGGGATCGCGAAACGGCTATACGCAGTATTTT. The encoded protein is CASSIFGLAGSRNGYTQYF.

V is TRBV5-6 and J is TRBJ1-5; D gene ambiguous. There are 13 residues in the CDR3. CDR1 is SGHDT, CDR2 YYEEEE, per germline. V shed 2 bases and J shed 4 bases, with 7 bases lying between them. The CDR3 loop is CASSFGLNQPQHF. Written as DNA, the CDR3 is TGTGCCAGCAGCTTTGGTCTAAATCAGCCCCAGCATTTT.

V usage is TRBV5-1 and J usage is TRBJ2-7; TRBD2 might be the D (5 bases). CDR1 is SGHRS, CDR2 YFSETQ, per germline. The CDR3 runs to 14 residues. The germline V and J ends were trimmed by 5 bases and 4 bases, with 16 bases remaining between them. The CDR3 nucleotides are TGCGCCAGCAGTTTGAACGGGGATGGGTACGAGCAGTACTTC. It encodes CASSLNGDGYEQYF.

Comments on this clone: The junction does not match germline at one end; this may be a read error. The chain uses TRBV18 and TRBJ2-7; 10 bases are shared with TRBD1. Germline values: CDR1 KGHSH, CDR2 LQKENI. The CDR3 contains 16 residues. The CDR3 bases are TGTGCCAGCTCCCAATCCGGGACAGGGGCCTCCTACAAGCAGTACTTC. It translates to CASSQSGTGASYKQYF.

The rearrangement joins TRBV2 to TRBJ2-7, with 8 bases aligning to TRBD2. The CDR3 totals 14 residues. Germline trimming cut 8 bases from V and 4 bases from J; bases unmatched to any gene: 10. Germline V lookup: CDR1 SNHLY, CDR2 FYNNEI. CDR3 in amino acids: CASSPGGPVYEQYF. The DNA for the CDR3 is TGTGCCAGCTCGCCGGGAGGGCCTGTATACGAGCAGTACTTC. Filled out from reference TRBV2 and TRBJ2-7, the complete variable domain reads EPEVTQTPSHQVTQMGQEVILRCVPISNHLYFYWYRQILGQKVEFLVSFYNNEISEKSEIFDDQFSVERPDGSNFTLKIRSTKLEDSAMYFCASSPGGPVYEQYFGPGTRLTVT.

The J gene is TRBJ2-1, the V gene TRBV2; D remains ambiguous. V gave up 8 bases and J gave up 4 bases, with 18 bases separating them. CDR1 and CDR2 from the germline V gene are SNHLY and FYNNEI. This CDR3 contains 15 residues. The CDR3 here is CASHIQAGSYNEQFF. Here the CDR3 DNA reads TGTGCCAGCCATATTCAGGCCGGCTCGTACAATGAGCAGTTCTTC.

V usage is TRBV9 and J usage is TRBJ1-1; D uncertain. This CDR3 is 17 amino acids long. Germline CDR1 is SGDLS and CDR2 is YYNGEE. V was trimmed by 0 bases and J by 1 base, leaving 16 bases between them. The CDR3 DNA follows: TGTGCCAGCAGCGTAGGGCTCCCGGCCTTAGGGAACACTGAAGCTTTCTTT. Its protein is CASSVGLPALGNTEAFF. The full variable domain, completed using reference TRBV9 and TRBJ1-1, is DSGVTQTPKHLITATGQRVTLRCSPRSGDLSVYWYQQSLDQGLQFLIQYYNGEERAKGNILERFSAQQFPDLHSELNLSSLELGDSALYFCASSVGLPALGNTEAFFGQGTRLTVV.

This clone was seen only a few times. CDR3 region: CATGLGNEQFF. CDR3 nucleotide sequence: TGTGCCACAGGACTAGGCAATGAGCAGTTCTTC. V usage is TRBV10-3 and J usage is TRBJ2-1; 7 positions match TRBD2. The ends lost 10 bases at V and 6 bases at J; junction bases unmatched: 3. The length of the CDR3 is 11 residues. The germline V gene has CDR1 ENHRY and CDR2 SYGVKD.

This chain connects TRBV6-1 to TRBJ1-2; the match to TRBD1 covers 7 bases. This CDR3 spans 15 amino acids. Germline CDR1 and CDR2: MNHNS and SASEGT. V trimming: 2 bases; J trimming: 8 bases; junction bases outside the gene matches: 11. CDR3: CASSESGRGFRGYTF. CDR3 coding DNA: TGTGCCAGCAGTGAATCAGGCAGGGGGTTCAGGGGCTACACCTTC.

This clone has a single count. The V gene is TRBV5-4, the J gene TRBJ1-4; 10 positions agree with TRBD1. After removal of 3 bases from V and 8 bases from J, the junction contained 4 bases not matched to a gene. The V gene's germline CDR1 is SGHNT and CDR2 YYREEE (reference sequence). The CDR3 extends over 14 amino acids. The CDR3 nucleotides read TGTGCCAGCAGCTGGGACAGGGGCGGAGAAAAACTGTTTTTT. This translates into CASSWDRGGEKLFF.

V and J are TRBV18 and TRBJ2-5; D not resolved. CDR1 is KGHSH and CDR2 is LQKENI in the germline V gene. The ends were cut back, 1 base at V and 1 base at J, with 10 bases in the middle. This CDR3 region has 15 residues. This CDR3 is CASSPRQLSQETQYF. The CDR3 DNA follows: TGTGCCAGCTCACCACGCCAGTTAAGCCAAGAGACCCAGTACTTC.

This chain uses TRBV6-1 with TRBJ2-3, with D perhaps assigned TRBD1 or TRBD2 (6 bases each). This CDR3 is built from 14 residues. CDR1 is MNHNS, CDR2 SASEGT, per germline. The V and J ends lost 6 bases and 4 bases respectively, with 14 bases between them. In DNA form, the CDR3 reads TGTGCCAGCAGCCGGGGGCAGGGGTCAGATACGCAGTATTTT. Translated, it gives CASSRGQGSDTQYF.

This clone was detected only a few times. The gene calls are TRBV29-1 and TRBJ1-1; D call uncertain. With 0 bases removed from V and 0 bases from J, the gap between germline ends came to 14 bases. CDR1 is SQVTM and CDR2 is ANQGSEA in the germline V gene. The CDR3 totals 16 residues. CDR3 DNA sequence: TGCAGCGTTGAAGATTCGTACGCGAACATGAACACTGAAGCTTTCTTT. Translation gives CSVEDSYANMNTEAFF.

This chain uses TRBV2 with TRBJ1-4; D perhaps matches TRBD1 (6 bases). V was cut by 0 bases and J by 3 bases, with 8 bases left in between. Per germline, CDR1 SNHLY and CDR2 FYNNEI. The CDR3 covers 15 residues. As DNA, the CDR3 is TGTGCCAGCAGTGAAGCGACAGGTTCTAATGAAAAACTGTTTTTT. Amino acid sequence: CASSEATGSNEKLFF.

This chain uses TRBV7-3 with TRBJ1-1; D is ambiguous. CDR1 is SGHTA and CDR2 is FQGTGA in the germline V gene. Trimming took off 4 bases at V and 6 bases at J, with 12 bases between the two ends. The length of the CDR3 is 13 residues. The CDR3 bases are TGTGCCAGCAGCTCCGGGCCCCAGTCTGAAGCTTTCTTT. Its protein product is CASSSGPQSEAFF.

The chain recombines TRBV28 with TRBJ2-1; D call uncertain. In germline, CDR1 is MDHEN, CDR2 SYDVKM. This CDR3 is built from 13 residues. V lost 4 bases, J lost 2 bases, and 6 bases lay in between. The CDR3 sequence is CASSYGAYNEQFF. The CDR3 bases are TGTGCCAGCAGTTACGGAGCCTACAATGAGCAGTTCTTC.

The rearrangement joins TRBV7-8 to TRBJ2-3; TRBD2 might be the D (7 bases). There are 13 residues in the CDR3. Germline CDR1 reads SGHVS; CDR2 reads FQNEAQ. V shed 7 bases and J shed 7 bases, with 15 bases lying between them. CDR3 bases: TGTGCCAGCACCATAGGGGGGGTGAATACGCAGTATTTT. Its translation: CASTIGGVNTQYF.

The gene calls are TRBV7-9 and TRBJ1-5; 7 positions match TRBD1. J gave up 6 bases and V 3 bases, and 5 bases lay outside the gene matches. CDR1 is SEHNR and CDR2 is FQNEAQ in the germline V gene (reference sequence). The length of the CDR3 is 14 residues. CDR3 residues: CASSLTGSGQPQHF. The CDR3 DNA is TGTGCCAGCAGCTTGACAGGGTCGGGTCAGCCCCAGCATTTT.